The 27 T cell receptor beta chains below come from one sample, sequenced in a study of immune cell composition in non-small cell lung cancer. Repertoires were generated with immunoSEQ multiplex PCR, while TCRdb's copy carries only in-frame clones and drops some. The sample shows 4,800 or so clones, around 78% of them seen only once. The sequencing input was lung tumor tissue. All receptors derive from a human donor with non-small cell lung cancer.

This clone is labeled large. V usage is TRBV5-1 and J usage is TRBJ1-1; TRBD1 matches at 9 bases. Germline V gene data show CDR1 as SGHRS and CDR2 as YFSETQ. Trimming cost V 7 bases and J 5 bases; bases outside gene matches: 3. The CDR3 is 12 residues long. The CDR3 loop reads CASFGQGTEAFF. In DNA, the CDR3 is TGCGCCAGCTTTGGACAGGGGACTGAAGCTTTCTTT.

The V call is TRBV5-8, the J call TRBJ2-5; TRBD1 agrees at 9 bases. This CDR3 has 15 residues. Germline V gene lookup returns CDR1 SGHTS and CDR2 YDEGEE. V trimming: 4 bases; J trimming: 4 bases; junction bases outside the gene matches: 8. Written as DNA, the CDR3 is TGTGCCAGCAGCCCGGGACAGGGTCACTCAGAGACCCAGTACTTC. As protein: CASSPGQGHSETQYF.

The chain uses TRBV1 and TRBJ2-5; TRBD1 was called by the table and not checked on the DNA. TRBV1 is given as a pseudogene. The CDR3 length is 16 residues. This chain's CDR3 is CTSSQDRQWGDWTQYF. CDR3 DNA: TGCACCAGCAGCCAAGATAGGCAGTGGGGCGATTGGACCCAGTACTTC.

V usage is TRBV27 and J usage is TRBJ2-5; TRBD1 agrees at 8 bases. The DNA end is more similar to TRBJ2-7, so the J call may be wrong. The CDR3 is 14 residues long. The germline V gene has CDR1 MNHEY and CDR2 SMNVEV (reference sequence). The CDR3 DNA sequence: TGTGCCAGCAGTTTACAGGGGGCAAACTACGAGCAGTACTTC. This codes for CASSLQGANYEQYF.

This clone has a handful of counts. Distinct nucleotide sequences in the sample also encode this CDR3. This chain connects TRBV6-5 to TRBJ2-7; 9 bases fit TRBD1. The CDR3 is 14 residues long. V gave up 5 bases and J gave up 4 bases; unmatched junction bases: 6. CDR1 is MNHEY, CDR2 SVGAGI, per germline. In nucleotides, the CDR3 is TGTGCCAGCAGTCCAGGGACAGGGAAATACGAGCAGTACTTC. Its protein product is CASSPGTGKYEQYF.

This clone was found once. The J gene is TRBJ2-5, the V gene TRBV7-9; 9 bases line up with TRBD2. Germline V gene lookup returns CDR1 SEHNR and CDR2 FQNEAQ (reference sequence). CDR3 length equals 13 residues. The V and J ends lost 8 bases and 4 bases, in that order; junction bases with no gene match: 5. CDR3: CASLRAGGETQYF. DNA for the CDR3: TGTGCCAGCCTGAGAGCGGGAGGAGAGACCCAGTACTTC.

V and J are TRBV25-1 and TRBJ1-2; TRBD1 aligns across 12 bases. The junction had 15 bases not matched to a gene; V was cut back by 4 bases and J by 9 bases. The CDR3 is 17 amino acids. Germline values: CDR1 MGHDK, CDR2 SYGVNS. The CDR3 nucleotides read TGTGCCAGCAGTGCCAATACCGGGACAGGGGGCGCCGATCGCTACACCTTC. This encodes CASSANTGTGGADRYTF.

The chain employs TRBV7-2 and TRBJ1-3; D remains unclear. CDR1 and CDR2 (germline): SGHTA, FQGNSA. This CDR3 spans 13 amino acids. Trimming removed 5 bases at V and 2 bases at J, with 7 bases between. The DNA of the CDR3 is TGTGCCAGCAGCGGCACCACTGGAAACACCATATATTTT. Its protein is CASSGTTGNTIYF.

This clone was counted once. The V call is TRBV6-6, the J call TRBJ1-5, with D maybe TRBD1 (5 bases). The CDR3 is 16 residues long. Germline loops: CDR1 MNHNY, CDR2 SVGAGI (reference sequence). V was shortened by 4 bases and J by 2 bases, with 15 bases between the two germline ends. In DNA form, the CDR3 reads TGTGCCAGCAGTTTAACTGCGGGGGGGGGCAATCAGCCCCAGCATTTT. Protein product: CASSLTAGGGNQPQHF.

This clone was picked up a small number of times. V gene TRBV6-6 combines with J gene TRBJ2-7; possibly TRBD1 for D (5 bases). Trimming shortened V by 6 bases and J by 3 bases, and 12 bases separated the two germline ends. There are 13 residues in the CDR3. CDR1 is MNHNY, CDR2 SVGAGI, per germline (reference sequence). The chain's CDR3 is CASSLDRRYEQYF. CDR3 coding DNA: TGTGCCAGCAGCTTAGACAGACGCTACGAGCAGTACTTC.

This clone has just a few counts. This chain links TRBV2 with TRBJ2-1, with TRBD1 matching over 11 bases. Looked up from germline, CDR1 is SNHLY and CDR2 is FYNNEI. This CDR3 is built from 14 residues. J gave up 9 bases and V 6 bases, and 7 bases lay outside the gene matches. The CDR3 nucleotides read TGTGCCAGCAGAGGGACAGGGGGTAGAGGTGAGCAGTTCTTC. Translation: CASRGTGGRGEQFF.

This clone is termed medium-sized (0.01 to 0.1%). The chain uses TRBV11-1 and TRBJ2-7; D gene unclear. V lost 1 base, J lost 8 bases, and 15 bases lay in between. CDR3 size: 14 residues. Germline-derived CDR1 and CDR2 are SGHAT and FQDESV (reference sequence). In nucleotides, the CDR3 is TGTGCCAGCAGCTTAGATCCGGCCGACGACAAGCAGTACTTC. Translation gives CASSLDPADDKQYF.

This CDR3 is CASGDRGLPYEQYF. CDR3 DNA: TGTGCCAGTGGGGACAGGGGACTGCCCTACGAGCAGTACTTC. V usage is TRBV19 and J usage is TRBJ2-7, with 10 bases matching TRBD1. With V trimmed by 8 bases and J by 2 bases, 6 bases remained unmatched. Germline V gene data show CDR1 as LNHDA and CDR2 as SQIVND (reference sequence). The CDR3 length is 14 residues. Full variable domain (outside the CDR3, taken from reference TRBV19 and TRBJ2-7): DGGITQSPKYLFRKEGQNVTLSCEQNLNHDAMYWYRQDPGQGLRLIYYSQIVNDFQKGDIAEGYSVSREKKESFPLTVTSAQKNPTAFYLCASGDRGLPYEQYFGPGTRLTVT.

The DNA for the CDR3 is TGTGCCAGCAGCCTAAACAGGGGCACCGGGGAGCTGTTTTTT. Translated: CASSLNRGTGELFF. The J gene is TRBJ2-2, the V gene TRBV6-1, with 7 bases identical to TRBD1. CDR3 length equals 14 residues. V lost 6 bases to trimming and J lost 4 bases; unmatched junction nucleotides: 5. Germline CDR1 MNHNS, CDR2 SASEGT.

CDR3 sequence reads: CASSKALTGTGTGYGYTF. In DNA form, the CDR3 reads TGTGCCAGCAGCAAAGCGCTTACGGGGACAGGGACGGGCTATGGCTACACCTTC. The chain uses TRBV21-1 and TRBJ1-2; TRBD1 is the table's D call, not checked against the DNA. TRBV21-1 is recorded as a pseudogene. The CDR3 spans 18 residues.

In its sample, this clone is medium-sized. The chain joins TRBV27 to TRBJ1-1; D is unresolved. This CDR3 comprises 14 residues. Germline values: CDR1 MNHEY, CDR2 SMNVEV (reference sequence). Trimming removed 2 bases at V and 6 bases at J, with 13 bases between. The CDR3 region has the DNA TGTGCCAGCAGTTTAGGAGCTAGTCCCTCTGAAGCTTTCTTT. As protein: CASSLGASPSEAFF.

This clone was detected once. The gene calls are TRBV6-4 and TRBJ2-3; 7 nucleotides line up with TRBD2. Trimming removed 0 bases from V and 7 bases from J; junction bases left unmatched: 1. Germline assignment: CDR1 MRHNA and CDR2 SNTAGT. This CDR3 contains 13 residues. The DNA for the CDR3 is TGTGCCAGCAGTGACTCGGGGGGGTATACGCAGTATTTT. Its protein product is CASSDSGGYTQYF.

This chain connects TRBV5-8 to TRBJ2-3; D is perhaps TRBD1 (6 bases). The CDR3 covers 14 residues. CDR1 is SGHTS and CDR2 is YDEGEE in the germline V gene. The V and J ends lost 4 bases and 2 bases respectively, with 11 bases between them. The CDR3 reads CASSNQGITDTQYF. DNA for the CDR3: TGTGCCAGCAGCAATCAGGGGATCACAGATACGCAGTATTTT.

The rearrangement links TRBV19 to TRBJ1-6; maybe TRBD1 (6 bases). V dropped 3 bases and J dropped 7 bases, with 13 bases sitting between them. The V gene's germline CDR1 is LNHDA and CDR2 SQIVND (reference sequence). This CDR3 has 15 residues. In DNA form, the CDR3 reads TGTGCCAGTAGTATTATGAGACAGGAGAATTCACCCCTCCACTTT. This gives the protein CASSIMRQENSPLHF. The entire variable domain, with the rest obtained from reference TRBV19 and TRBJ1-6, is as follows: DGGITQSPKYLFRKEGQNVTLSCEQNLNHDAMYWYRQDPGQGLRLIYYSQIVNDFQKGDIAEGYSVSREKKESFPLTVTSAQKNPTAFYLCASSIMRQENSPLHFGNGTRLTVT.

This clone was observed a handful of times. The chain uses TRBV9 and TRBJ1-1; weak D call: TRBD1 (6 bases). CDR1 is SGDLS, CDR2 YYNGEE, per germline. V was clipped by 0 bases and J by 10 bases, with 16 bases between them. There are 14 residues in the CDR3. DNA for the CDR3: TGTGCCAGCAGCGTAGGTTACAGGGTGGAAAGAGCTTTCTTT. It specifies CASSVGYRVERAFF.

This clone was counted a single time. The V gene is TRBV10-3, the J gene TRBJ2-3, with 8 bases fitting TRBD1. Looked up from germline, CDR1 is ENHRY and CDR2 is SYGVKD. Trimming at V came to 6 bases and at J to 5 bases, leaving 4 bases not matched to a gene. This CDR3 is 13 amino acids long. As DNA, the CDR3 is TGTGCCATCAGGGACGGACAGGGAGATACGCAGTATTTT. It codes for CAIRDGQGDTQYF.

The J gene is TRBJ2-5, the V gene TRBV5-6; D not certain. The CDR3 length is 15 residues. CDR1 and CDR2 (germline): SGHDT, YYEEEE. Trimming cost V 0 bases and J 5 bases, with 14 bases left between them. In nucleotides, the CDR3 is TGTGCCAGCAGCTTGGGGATCGGTACCAGGGAGACCCAGTACTTC. Encoded protein: CASSLGIGTRETQYF.

The chain uses TRBV6-5 and TRBJ2-5, with D possibly matching TRBD2 (7 bases). The CDR3 is made up of 13 amino acids. Trimming removed 6 bases at V and 7 bases at J, with 15 bases between. Germline CDR1 and CDR2: MNHEY and SVGAGI. The CDR3: CASRDRGGGTQYF. The CDR3 DNA follows: TGTGCCAGCAGAGATAGGGGGGGCGGGACCCAGTACTTC.

The V gene is TRBV7-9, the J gene TRBJ2-7, with 8 positions matching TRBD1. The CDR3 consists of 15 residues. The germline V gene has CDR1 SEHNR and CDR2 FQNEAQ (reference sequence). The V and J ends lost 7 bases and 3 bases, in that order; junction bases with no gene match: 11. The CDR3 DNA sequence: TGTGCCAGCACCGAACCGGGACAGGACTTCTACGAGCAGTACTTC. As protein: CASTEPGQDFYEQYF.

The chain couples TRBV19 to TRBJ1-2, with D hard to call. The ends were cut back, 4 bases at V and 3 bases at J, with 12 bases in the middle. This CDR3 is 14 amino acids long. Germline V gene data show CDR1 as LNHDA and CDR2 as SQIVND (reference sequence). CDR3 sequence: CASSTTEHHYGYTF. CDR3 bases: TGTGCCAGTAGTACCACTGAGCACCACTATGGCTACACCTTC.

This chain joins TRBV5-1 and TRBJ2-7; 11 nucleotides match TRBD1. V was clipped by 0 bases and J by 3 bases; unmatched bases: 5. CDR1 is SGHRS, CDR2 YFSETQ, per germline. CDR3 length: 16 amino acids. CDR3 coding DNA: TGCGCCAGCAGCTTGGGGTCGGGGACAGGGGGCTACGAGCAGTACTTC. Residues: CASSLGSGTGGYEQYF.

The V call is TRBV6-5, the J call TRBJ1-5, with a tentative D call TRBD1 (5 bases). The CDR3 extends over 14 amino acids. V lost 0 bases, J lost 4 bases, and 7 bases lay in between. CDR1 and CDR2 (germline): MNHEY, SVGAGI. In DNA, the CDR3 is TGTGCCAGCAGTTACTCAGGGGCGAATCAGCCCCAGCATTTT. Protein sequence: CASSYSGANQPQHF.